This T cell receptor beta chain was profiled in a study of OX40 agonist ivuxolimab in advanced cancers. A note on the overall study: Ivuxolimab, which targeted the costimulatory receptor OX40 (CD134), was an agonistic, fully human IgG2 monoclonal antibody. Intravenous ivuxolimab was administered to patients every 2 weeks at six dose levels: 0.01, 0.1, 0.3, 1.5, 3 and 10 mg/kg. Of the roughly 52 dose-escalation patients, hepatocellular carcinoma was present in roughly 19, melanoma in about 15, renal cell carcinoma in 9 and head and neck cancer in 9. The dose-escalation cohort was roughly 87% male with a mean age of around 62 years, ranging from roughly 20 to 80. Patients were allowed to have had prior anti-PD-1, anti-PD-L1 or anti-CTLA-4 therapy, and around two fifths of the dose-escalation patients had been treated with checkpoint inhibitors. Partial responses were achieved by three dose-escalation patients, of whom one had hepatocellular carcinoma and two had cutaneous melanoma. The point of sequencing TCRbeta in the periphery was to test whether ivuxolimab changed TCR sequence diversity and drove clonal T-cell expansion. The paper covers the monotherapy dose-escalation part of the phase I ivuxolimab trial, which included N ≈ 50 patients. On the study overall, not on this receptor specifically: After ivuxolimab, expanded clones were on average more numerous among CD8+ T cells than among CD4+ T cells. Clonal expansion of both CD4+ and CD8+ blood T cells was observed from baseline to week 6 at doses 0.1 to 3.0 mg/kg. In the 0.1-3.0 mg/kg groups, partial responders were among the patients with the lowest normalized peripheral clonal expansion, particularly in CD8+ T cells. The antigen specificity of the clonally expanded peripheral T cells was not determined. Low levels of normalized T-cell clonal expansion were also shown by some nonresponding patients.

Genomic DNA was isolated from the sorted cells so that the TCRbeta CDR3 region could be sequenced. TCRbeta CDR3 regions were sequenced using the immunoSEQ Assay. TCRdb retrieved this table from immuneACCESS and kept in-frame rearrangements only. Not all clones are present; in checked studies, unresolved V genes account for under half, and no reason is known for the remainder. The sample contains tens of thousands of clones, 82% of them found a single time. Of the sample, about 1.8% falls within the top ten clones. Patients with autoimmune disease history or receiving systemic immunosuppression were excluded from the trial. Peripheral blood for TCR sequencing was collected from all dose cohorts at baseline, on cycle 4 day 1, and on cycle 7 day 1. The samples were taken from a phase I, first-in-human, multicenter, open-label dose-escalation trial of ivuxolimab. Adults with locally advanced or metastatic melanoma, renal cell carcinoma, hepatocellular carcinoma or head and neck squamous cell carcinoma were enrolled in the trial. Before TCR sequencing, CD4+ T cells and CD8+ T cells from peripheral blood were sorted into separate populations.

From a lookup of the germline V gene (reference sequence), CDR1 and CDR2 are SGHKS and YYEKEE. The junction shows trimming of 4 bases on V and 2 bases on J, plus 15 bases between the germline ends. There are 15 amino acids in the CDR3, from cysteine to phenylalanine inclusive. The DNA shown is the 45-base CDR3, in frame from base 1. Regarding this clone: Its specific antigen is unknown. No much larger clonotype is one base removed from it; base qualities were not supplied.

This specimen consisted of CD4+ or CD8+ T cells sorted from blood, obtained in a trial of the OX40 agonist ivuxolimab. This TCR came from an adult with an advanced solid tumor such as melanoma, head and neck, liver or kidney cancer. The chain couples TRBV5-5 to TRBJ1-2; the best D guess is TRBD1, with 6 bases matching. The CDR3 protein is CASSDYRVGNYGYTF. Read as DNA, the sequence is TGTGCCAGCAGCGATTACAGGGTAGGCAACTATGGCTACACCTTC.